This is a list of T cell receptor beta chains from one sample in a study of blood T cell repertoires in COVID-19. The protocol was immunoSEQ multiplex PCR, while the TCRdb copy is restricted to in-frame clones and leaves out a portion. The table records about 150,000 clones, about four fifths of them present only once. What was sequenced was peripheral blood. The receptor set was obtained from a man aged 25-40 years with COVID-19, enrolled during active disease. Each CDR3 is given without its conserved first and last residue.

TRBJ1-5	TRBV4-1	ASSQDGGGDQPQH
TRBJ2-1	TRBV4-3	ASSQTPGQGGNEQF
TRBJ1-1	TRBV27	ASSLTRVNTEAF
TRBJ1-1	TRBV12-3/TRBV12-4	ASSLDRGTEAF
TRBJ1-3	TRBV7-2	ASSLGRTQNTIY
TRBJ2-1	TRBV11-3	ASSLRGYEQF
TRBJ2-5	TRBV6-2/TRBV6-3	ASSYFGGRAGETQY
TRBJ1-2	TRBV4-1	ASSRDQQGPAT
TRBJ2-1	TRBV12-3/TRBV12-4	ASSLTGGEQF
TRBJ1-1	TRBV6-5	ASAGGKTGALEAF
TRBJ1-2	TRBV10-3	AIGGVSGREGYT
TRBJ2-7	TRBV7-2	ASSLGRSYEQY
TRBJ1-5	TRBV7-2	ASSFGPGSNQPQH
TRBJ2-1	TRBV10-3	AISGLAGNNEQF
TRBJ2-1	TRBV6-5	ASSLLGTTHNEQF
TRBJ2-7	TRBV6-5	ASSWEQGGEQY
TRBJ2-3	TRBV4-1	ASSQGDSGRAGDTQY